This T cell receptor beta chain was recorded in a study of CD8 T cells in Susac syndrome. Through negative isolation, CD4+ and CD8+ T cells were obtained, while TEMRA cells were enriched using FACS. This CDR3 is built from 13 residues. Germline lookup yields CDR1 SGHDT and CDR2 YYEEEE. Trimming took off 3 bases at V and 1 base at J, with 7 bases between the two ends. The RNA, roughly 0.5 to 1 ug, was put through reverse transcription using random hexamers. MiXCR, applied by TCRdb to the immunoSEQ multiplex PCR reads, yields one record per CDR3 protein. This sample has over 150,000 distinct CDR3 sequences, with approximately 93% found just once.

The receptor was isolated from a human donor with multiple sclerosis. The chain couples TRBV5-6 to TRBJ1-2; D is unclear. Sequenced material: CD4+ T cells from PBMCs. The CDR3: CASSSRVNYGYTF. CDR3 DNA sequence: TGTGCCAGCAGCTCTAGGGTTAACTATGGCTACACCTTC.